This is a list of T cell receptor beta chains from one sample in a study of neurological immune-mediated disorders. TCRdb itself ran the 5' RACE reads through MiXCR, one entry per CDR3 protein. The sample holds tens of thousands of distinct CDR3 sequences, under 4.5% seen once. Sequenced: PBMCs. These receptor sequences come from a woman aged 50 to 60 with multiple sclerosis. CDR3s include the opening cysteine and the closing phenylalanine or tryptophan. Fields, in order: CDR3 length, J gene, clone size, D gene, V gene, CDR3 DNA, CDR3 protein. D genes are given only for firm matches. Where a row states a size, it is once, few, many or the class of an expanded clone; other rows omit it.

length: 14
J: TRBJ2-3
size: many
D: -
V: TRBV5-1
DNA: TGCGCCAGCAGCTTACAAGGGAGCACAGATACGCAGTATTTT
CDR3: CASSLQGSTDTQYF

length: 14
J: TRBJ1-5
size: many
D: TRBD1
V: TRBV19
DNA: TGTGCCAGTAGTGAAGGGGGCAGCAATCAGCCCCAGCATTTT
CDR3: CASSEGGSNQPQHF

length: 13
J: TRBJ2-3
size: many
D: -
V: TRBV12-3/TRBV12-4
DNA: TGTGCCAGCAGTTTCCTCCACACAGATACGCAGTATTTT
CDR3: CASSFLHTDTQYF

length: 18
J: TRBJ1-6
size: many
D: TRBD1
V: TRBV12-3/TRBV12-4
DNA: TGTGCCAGCAGTTGGGGCACGTTCGTGGGACAGGGTCGTTCACCCCTCCACTTT
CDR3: CASSWGTFVGQGRSPLHF

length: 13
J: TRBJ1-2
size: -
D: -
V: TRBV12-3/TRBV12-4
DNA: TGTGCCAGCAGCCGGGGGGGGAACTATGGCTACACCTTC
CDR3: CASSRGGNYGYTF

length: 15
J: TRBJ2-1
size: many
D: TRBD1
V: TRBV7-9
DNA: TGTGCCAGCAGCTTAACCAGGGGGCCCTACAATGAGCAGTTCTTC
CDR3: CASSLTRGPYNEQFF

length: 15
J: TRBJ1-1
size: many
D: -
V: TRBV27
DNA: TGTGCCAGCAGTGGACGCGACACCGTGAACACTGAAGCTTTCTTT
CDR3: CASSGRDTVNTEAFF

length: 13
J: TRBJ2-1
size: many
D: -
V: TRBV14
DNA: TGTGCCAGCAGCCTCAGGTATTTCGATGAGCAGTTCTTC
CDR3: CASSLRYFDEQFF

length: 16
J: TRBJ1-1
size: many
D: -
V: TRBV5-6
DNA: TGTGCCAGCAGCTTGGCCAGGCGGGGGCCGGGGGATGAAGCTTTCTTT
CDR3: CASSLARRGPGDEAFF

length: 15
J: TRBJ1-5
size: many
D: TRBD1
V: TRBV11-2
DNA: TGTGCCAGCAGCTTAGAGGACAGGGGCAATCAGCCCCAGCATTTT
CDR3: CASSLEDRGNQPQHF

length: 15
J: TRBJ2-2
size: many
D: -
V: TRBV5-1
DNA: TGCGCCAGTGGAGGACAAAACGCGAACACCGGGGAGCTGTTTTTT
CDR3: CASGGQNANTGELFF

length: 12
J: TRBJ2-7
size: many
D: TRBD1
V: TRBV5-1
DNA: TGCGCCAGCAGCCCGGACAGGGAAGGGCAGTACTTC
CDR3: CASSPDREGQYF

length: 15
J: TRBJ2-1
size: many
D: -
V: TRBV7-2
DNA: TGTGCCAGCAGCTACGGGTGGGGGCTCTACAATGAGCAGTTCTTC
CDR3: CASSYGWGLYNEQFF

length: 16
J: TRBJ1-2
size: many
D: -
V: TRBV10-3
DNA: TGTGCCATCAGTGAACGGATGGGCGCTGCTAACTATGGCTACACCTTC
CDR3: CAISERMGAANYGYTF

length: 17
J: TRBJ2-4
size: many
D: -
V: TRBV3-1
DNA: TGTGCCAGCAGCCTACGAGGACGGGTTATAGCCAAAAACATTCAGTACTTC
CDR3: CASSLRGRVIAKNIQYF

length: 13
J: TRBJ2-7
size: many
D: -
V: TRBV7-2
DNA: TGTGCCAGCAGCCTTAATCTGCGAGACGAGCAGTACTTC
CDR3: CASSLNLRDEQYF